This paragraph reports one TCR beta chain. Its antigen remains undetermined. No qualities accompany the bases; no much larger clone lies one base away. TCRdb records Illumina NovaSeq 6000 as the sequencer. cDNA libraries for TCRalpha and TCRbeta were prepared by 5'RACE using constant-segment primers, with sample barcodes and unique molecular identifiers added. RNA was extracted from every sample with Trizol reagent. The libraries were amplified in two PCR steps, and the second step added a second sample barcode and Illumina TruSeq adapters. Libraries were sequenced on an Illumina NovaSeq with 2 x 150 bp paired-end reads. The published analysis was carried out like this. Demultiplexing of reads and collapsing into UMI-guided consensus sequences were performed with migec v1.2.7. Using mixcr v2.1.11, the UMI consensuses were aligned to TRA and TRB V and J templates and assembled into clonotypes. A clonotype was counted as expanded or contracted only if both edgeR and NoisET called the change significant, with noise models trained on biological replicates. For edgeR calls, the thresholds were a false discovery rate-adjusted p below 0.01 and a log2 fold-change of 1. As an exploratory analysis of dynamics, max-normalized trajectories of the 1000 most abundant clonotypes were examined with PCA combined with hierarchical clustering. Separately sequenced CD4+ and CD8+ repertoires were used to assign a CD4 or CD8 phenotype to each responding clone. The raw public reads went through TCRdb reprocessing: fastp at Q25, MiXCR clone calling, in-frame beta chains kept. Duplicate CDR3 protein sequences are folded into a single record with the most common DNA and genes. The V and J calls follow TCRdb's processing rather than the paper's. In all, the sample holds about 340,000 distinct CDR3 sequences, and more than 20% of those were seen once. In total, the top ten clones hold about an eighth of the sample.

These data come from a study of T-cell memory formation after mild COVID-19 (dated by TCRdb to about 2021). About the study as a whole: TCR sequence clusters from the two donors were found to be largely donor specific. T-cell clones expanding and contracting after mild COVID-19 in two donors were tracked by longitudinal TCRalpha and TCRbeta repertoire sequencing. The cohort was made up of two young adult volunteers, one female and one male, who were previously healthy.

The paper's findings and limits, for the study overall: Whether the second-wave clones peaking on day 37 were SARS-CoV-2 specific was not confirmed. Only two mild cases were covered by the study, and larger cohorts that include severe cases with pre-infection samples were considered necessary. Contracting CD4+ clones were found mainly in CM and EM memory subsets, while CD8+ clones were enriched in EMRA. Clones contracting from day 15 to 85 had balanced CD4/CD8 phenotypes, while a second wave expanding from day 15 to 37 was biased towards CD4+. The detection of some responding clones in pre-infection memory suggests that pre-existing cross-reactive memory T cells joined the SARS-CoV-2 response.

Ficoll-Paque density gradient centrifugation was the method used to isolate PBMCs. The CDR3 numbers 14 residues from cysteine through phenylalanine. The DNA shown is the 42-base CDR3, in frame from base 1. From the germline V gene, CDR1 is SGDLS and CDR2 is YYNGEE. V and J are truncated by 2 bases and 1 base respectively, leaving an intervening sequence of 6 bases. The rearrangement combines TRBV9 with TRBJ2-2; no D gene can be assigned with confidence. Specimen: PBMCs or a T cell subset sorted from them (not recorded which). The receptor was derived from an adult woman who had mild COVID-19 (a few samples of this study predate the infection). The sample titles of this study are shuffled in the database, so cell type and time point are left out; the donor was told from shared clones. The CDR3 region reads CASSVNWNTGELFF. The DNA sequence is as follows: TGTGCCAGCAGCGTTAACTGGAACACCGGGGAGCTGTTTTTT.